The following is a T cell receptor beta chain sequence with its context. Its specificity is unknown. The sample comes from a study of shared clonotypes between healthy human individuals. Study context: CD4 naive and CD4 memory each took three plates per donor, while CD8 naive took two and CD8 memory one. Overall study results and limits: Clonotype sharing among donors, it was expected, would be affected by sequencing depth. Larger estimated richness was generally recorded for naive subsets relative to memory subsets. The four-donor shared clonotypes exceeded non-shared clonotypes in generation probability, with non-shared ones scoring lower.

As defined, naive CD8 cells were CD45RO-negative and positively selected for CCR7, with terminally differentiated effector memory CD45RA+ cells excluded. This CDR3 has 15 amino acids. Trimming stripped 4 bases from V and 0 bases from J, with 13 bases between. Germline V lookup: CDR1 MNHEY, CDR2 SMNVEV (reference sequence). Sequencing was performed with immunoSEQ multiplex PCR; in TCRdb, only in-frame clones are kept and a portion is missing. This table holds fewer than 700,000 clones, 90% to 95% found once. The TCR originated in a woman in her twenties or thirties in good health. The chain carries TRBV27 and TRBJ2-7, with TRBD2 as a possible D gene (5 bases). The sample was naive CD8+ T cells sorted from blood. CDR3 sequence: CASSSSSSSSYEQYF. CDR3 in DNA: TGTGCCAGCAGTTCCTCTAGCTCCAGCTCCTACGAGCAGTACTTC.